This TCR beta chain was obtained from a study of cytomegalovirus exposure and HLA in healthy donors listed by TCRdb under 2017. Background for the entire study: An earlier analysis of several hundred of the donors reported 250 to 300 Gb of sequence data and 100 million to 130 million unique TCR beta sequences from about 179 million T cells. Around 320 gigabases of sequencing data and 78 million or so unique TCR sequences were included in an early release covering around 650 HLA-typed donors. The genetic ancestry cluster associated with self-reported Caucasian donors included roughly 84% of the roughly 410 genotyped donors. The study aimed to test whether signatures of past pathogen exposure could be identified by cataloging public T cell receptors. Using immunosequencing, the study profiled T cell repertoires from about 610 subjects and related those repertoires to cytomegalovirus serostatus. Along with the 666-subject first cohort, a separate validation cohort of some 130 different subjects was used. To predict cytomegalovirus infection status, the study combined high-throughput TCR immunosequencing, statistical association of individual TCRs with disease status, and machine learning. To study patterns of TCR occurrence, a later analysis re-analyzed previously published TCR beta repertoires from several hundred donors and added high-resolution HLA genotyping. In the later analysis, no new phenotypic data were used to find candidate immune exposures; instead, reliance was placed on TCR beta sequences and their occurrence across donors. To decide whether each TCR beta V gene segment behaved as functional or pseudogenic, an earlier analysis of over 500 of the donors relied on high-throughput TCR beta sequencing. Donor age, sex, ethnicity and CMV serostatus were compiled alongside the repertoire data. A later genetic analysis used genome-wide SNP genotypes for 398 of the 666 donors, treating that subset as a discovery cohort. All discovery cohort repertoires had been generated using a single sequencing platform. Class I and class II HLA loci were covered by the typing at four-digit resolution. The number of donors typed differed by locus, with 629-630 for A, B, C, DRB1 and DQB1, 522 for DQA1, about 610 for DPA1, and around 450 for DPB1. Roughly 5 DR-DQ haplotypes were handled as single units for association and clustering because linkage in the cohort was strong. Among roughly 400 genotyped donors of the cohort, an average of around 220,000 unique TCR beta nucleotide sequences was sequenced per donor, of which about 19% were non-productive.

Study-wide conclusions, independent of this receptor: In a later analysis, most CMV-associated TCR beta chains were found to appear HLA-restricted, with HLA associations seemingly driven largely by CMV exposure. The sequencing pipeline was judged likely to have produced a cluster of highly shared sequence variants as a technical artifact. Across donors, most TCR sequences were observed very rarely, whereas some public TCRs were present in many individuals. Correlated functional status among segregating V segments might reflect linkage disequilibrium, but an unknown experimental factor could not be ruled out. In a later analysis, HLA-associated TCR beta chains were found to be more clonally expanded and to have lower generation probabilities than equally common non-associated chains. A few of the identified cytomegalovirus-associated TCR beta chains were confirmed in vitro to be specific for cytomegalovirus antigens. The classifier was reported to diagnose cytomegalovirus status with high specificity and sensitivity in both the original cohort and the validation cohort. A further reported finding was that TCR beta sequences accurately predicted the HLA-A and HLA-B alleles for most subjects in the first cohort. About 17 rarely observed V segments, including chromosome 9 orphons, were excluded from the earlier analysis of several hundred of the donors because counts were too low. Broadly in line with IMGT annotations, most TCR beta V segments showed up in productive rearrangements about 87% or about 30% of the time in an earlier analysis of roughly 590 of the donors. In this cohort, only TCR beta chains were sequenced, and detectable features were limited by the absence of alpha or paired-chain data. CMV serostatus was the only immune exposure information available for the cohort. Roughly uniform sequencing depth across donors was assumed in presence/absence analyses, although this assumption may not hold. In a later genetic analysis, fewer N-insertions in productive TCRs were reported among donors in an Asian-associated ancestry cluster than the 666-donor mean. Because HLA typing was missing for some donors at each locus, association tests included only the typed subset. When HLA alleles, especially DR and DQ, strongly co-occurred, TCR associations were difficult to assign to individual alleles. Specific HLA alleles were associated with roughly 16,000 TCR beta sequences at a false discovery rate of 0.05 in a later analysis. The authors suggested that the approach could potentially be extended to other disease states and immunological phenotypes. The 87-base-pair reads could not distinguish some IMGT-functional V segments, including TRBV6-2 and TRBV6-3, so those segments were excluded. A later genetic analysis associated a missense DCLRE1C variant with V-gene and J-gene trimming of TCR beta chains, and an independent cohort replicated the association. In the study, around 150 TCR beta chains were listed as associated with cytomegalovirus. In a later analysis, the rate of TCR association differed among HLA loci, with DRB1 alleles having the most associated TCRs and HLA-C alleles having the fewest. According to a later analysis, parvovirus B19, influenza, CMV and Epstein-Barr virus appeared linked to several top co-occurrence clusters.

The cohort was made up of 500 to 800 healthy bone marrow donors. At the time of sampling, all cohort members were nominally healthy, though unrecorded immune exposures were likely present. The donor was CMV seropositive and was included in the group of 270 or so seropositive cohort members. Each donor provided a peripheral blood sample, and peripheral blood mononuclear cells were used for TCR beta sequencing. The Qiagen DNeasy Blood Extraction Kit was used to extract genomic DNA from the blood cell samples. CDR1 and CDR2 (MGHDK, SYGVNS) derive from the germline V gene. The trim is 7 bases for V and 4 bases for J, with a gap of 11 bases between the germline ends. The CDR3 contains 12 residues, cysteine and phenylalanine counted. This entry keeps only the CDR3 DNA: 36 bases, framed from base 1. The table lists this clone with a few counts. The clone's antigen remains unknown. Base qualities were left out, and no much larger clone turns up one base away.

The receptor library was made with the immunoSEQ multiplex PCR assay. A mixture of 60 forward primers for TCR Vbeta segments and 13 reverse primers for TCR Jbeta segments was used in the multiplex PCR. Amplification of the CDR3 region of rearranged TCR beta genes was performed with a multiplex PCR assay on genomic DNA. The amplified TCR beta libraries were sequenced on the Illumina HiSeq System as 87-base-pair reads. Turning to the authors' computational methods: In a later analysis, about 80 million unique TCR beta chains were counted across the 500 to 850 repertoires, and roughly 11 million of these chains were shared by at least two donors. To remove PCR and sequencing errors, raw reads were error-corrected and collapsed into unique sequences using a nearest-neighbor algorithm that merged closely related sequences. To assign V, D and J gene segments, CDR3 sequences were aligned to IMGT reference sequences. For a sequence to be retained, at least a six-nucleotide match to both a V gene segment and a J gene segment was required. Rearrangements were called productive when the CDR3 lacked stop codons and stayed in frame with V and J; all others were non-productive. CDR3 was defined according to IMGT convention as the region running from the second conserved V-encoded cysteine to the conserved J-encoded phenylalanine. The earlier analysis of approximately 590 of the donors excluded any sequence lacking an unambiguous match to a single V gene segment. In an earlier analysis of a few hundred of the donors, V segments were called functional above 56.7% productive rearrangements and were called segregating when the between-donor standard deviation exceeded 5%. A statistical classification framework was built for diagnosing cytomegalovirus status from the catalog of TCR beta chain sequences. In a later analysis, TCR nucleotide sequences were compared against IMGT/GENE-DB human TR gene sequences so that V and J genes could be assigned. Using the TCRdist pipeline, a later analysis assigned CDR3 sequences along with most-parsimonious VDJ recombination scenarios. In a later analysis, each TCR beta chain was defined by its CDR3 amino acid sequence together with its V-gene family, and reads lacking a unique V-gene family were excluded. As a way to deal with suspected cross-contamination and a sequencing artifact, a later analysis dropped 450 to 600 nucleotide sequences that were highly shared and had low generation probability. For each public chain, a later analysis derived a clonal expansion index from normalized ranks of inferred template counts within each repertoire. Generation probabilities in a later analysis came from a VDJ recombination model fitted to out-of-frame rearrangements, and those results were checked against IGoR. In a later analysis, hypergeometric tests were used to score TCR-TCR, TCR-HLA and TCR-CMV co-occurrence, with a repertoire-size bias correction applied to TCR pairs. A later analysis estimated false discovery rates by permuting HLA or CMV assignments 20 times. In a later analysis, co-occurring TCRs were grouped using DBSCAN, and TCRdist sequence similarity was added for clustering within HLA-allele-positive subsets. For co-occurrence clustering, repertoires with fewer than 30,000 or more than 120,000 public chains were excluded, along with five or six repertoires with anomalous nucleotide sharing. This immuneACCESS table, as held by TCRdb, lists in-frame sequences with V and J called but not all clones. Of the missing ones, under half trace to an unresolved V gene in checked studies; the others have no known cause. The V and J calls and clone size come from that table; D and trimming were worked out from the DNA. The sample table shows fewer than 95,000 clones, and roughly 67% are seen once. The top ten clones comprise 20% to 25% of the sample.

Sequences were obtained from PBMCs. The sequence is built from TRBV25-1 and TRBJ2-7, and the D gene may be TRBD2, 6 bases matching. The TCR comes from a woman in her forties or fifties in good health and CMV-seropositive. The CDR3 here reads CASTGTSYEQYF. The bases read TGTGCCAGCACTGGGACTTCTTACGAGCAGTACTTC.